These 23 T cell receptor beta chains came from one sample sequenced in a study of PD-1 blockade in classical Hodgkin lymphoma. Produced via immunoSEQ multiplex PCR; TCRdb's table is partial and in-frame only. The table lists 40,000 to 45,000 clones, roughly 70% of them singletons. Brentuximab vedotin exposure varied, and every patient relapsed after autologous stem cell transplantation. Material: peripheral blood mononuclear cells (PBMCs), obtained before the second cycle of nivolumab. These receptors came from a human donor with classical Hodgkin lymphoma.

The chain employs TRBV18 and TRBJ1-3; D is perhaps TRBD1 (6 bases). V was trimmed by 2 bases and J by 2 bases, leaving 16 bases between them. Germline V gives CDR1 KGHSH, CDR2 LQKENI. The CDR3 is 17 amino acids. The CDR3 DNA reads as TGTGCCAGCTCACCATTATCTCAAAACAGGGCTGGAAACACCATATATTTT. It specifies CASSPLSQNRAGNTIYF.

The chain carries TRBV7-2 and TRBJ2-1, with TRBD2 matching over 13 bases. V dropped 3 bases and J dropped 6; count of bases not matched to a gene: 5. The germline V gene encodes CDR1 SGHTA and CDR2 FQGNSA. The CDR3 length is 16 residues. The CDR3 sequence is CASSFRTSGSFNEQFF. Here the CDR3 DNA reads TGTGCCAGCAGCTTCCGGACTAGCGGGAGTTTCAATGAGCAGTTCTTC.

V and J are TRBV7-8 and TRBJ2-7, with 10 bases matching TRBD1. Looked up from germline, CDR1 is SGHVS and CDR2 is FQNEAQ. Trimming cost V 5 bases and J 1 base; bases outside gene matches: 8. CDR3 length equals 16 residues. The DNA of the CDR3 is TGTGCCAGCAGCCCGGGGGGGACAGGGGATTCCTACGAGCAGTACTTC. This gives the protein CASSPGGTGDSYEQYF.

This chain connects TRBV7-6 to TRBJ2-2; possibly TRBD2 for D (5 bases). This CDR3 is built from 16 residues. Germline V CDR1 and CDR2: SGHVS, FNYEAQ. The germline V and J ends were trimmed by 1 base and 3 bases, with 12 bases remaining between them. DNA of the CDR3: TGTGCCAGCAGCTTAGGACGGTTGGAGGACACCGGGGAGCTGTTTTTT. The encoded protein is CASSLGRLEDTGELFF.

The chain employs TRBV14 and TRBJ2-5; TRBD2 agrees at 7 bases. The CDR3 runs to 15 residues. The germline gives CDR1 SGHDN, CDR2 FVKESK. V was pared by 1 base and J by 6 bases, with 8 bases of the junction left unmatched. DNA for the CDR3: TGTGCCAGCAGCCAAGTGGGGAGGGAGTGGCAGACCCAGTACTTC. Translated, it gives CASSQVGREWQTQYF.

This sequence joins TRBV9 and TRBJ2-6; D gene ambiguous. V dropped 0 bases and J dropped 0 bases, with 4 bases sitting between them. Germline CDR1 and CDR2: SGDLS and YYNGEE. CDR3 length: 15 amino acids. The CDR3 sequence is CASSVGGSGANVLTF. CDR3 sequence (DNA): TGTGCCAGCAGCGTAGGGGGCTCTGGGGCCAACGTCCTGACTTTC.

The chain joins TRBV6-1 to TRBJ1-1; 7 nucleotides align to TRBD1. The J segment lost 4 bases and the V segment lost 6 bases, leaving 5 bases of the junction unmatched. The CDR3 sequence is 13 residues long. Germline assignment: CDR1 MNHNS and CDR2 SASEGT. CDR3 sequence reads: CASRFDRVTEAFF. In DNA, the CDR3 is TGTGCCAGCAGGTTTGACAGGGTCACTGAAGCTTTCTTT.

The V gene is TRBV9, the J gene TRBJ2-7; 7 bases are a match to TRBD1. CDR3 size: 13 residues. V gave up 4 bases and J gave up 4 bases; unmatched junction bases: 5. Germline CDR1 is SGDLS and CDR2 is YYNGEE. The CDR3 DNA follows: TGTGCCAGCAGCCGAGAGGGGGCTTACGAGCAGTACTTC. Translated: CASSREGAYEQYF.

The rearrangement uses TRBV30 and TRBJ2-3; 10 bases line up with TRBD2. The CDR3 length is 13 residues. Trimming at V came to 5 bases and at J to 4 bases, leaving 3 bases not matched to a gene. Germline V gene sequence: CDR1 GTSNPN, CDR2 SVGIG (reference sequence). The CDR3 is CAWALAGADTQYF. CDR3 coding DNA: TGTGCCTGGGCTCTAGCGGGAGCAGATACGCAGTATTTT.

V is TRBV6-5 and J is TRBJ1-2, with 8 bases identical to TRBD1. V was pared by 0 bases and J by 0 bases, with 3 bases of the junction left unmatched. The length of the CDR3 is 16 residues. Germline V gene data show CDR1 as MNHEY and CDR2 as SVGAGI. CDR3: CASSYSGQGANYGYTF. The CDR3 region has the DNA TGTGCCAGCAGTTACTCTGGACAGGGAGCTAACTATGGCTACACCTTC.

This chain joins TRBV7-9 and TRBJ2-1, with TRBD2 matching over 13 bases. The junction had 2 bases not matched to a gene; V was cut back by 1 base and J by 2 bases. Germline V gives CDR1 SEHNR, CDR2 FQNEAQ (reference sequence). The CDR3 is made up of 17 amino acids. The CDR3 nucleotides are TGTGCCAGCAGCTTAGGGGGACTAGCGGGGACCTACAATGAGCAGTTCTTC. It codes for CASSLGGLAGTYNEQFF. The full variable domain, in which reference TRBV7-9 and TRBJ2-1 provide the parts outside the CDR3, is DTGVSQNPRHKITKRGQNVTFRCDPISEHNRLYWYRQTLGQGPEFLTYFQNEAQLEKSRLLSDRFSAERPKGSFSTLEIQRTEQGDSAMYLCASSLGGLAGTYNEQFFGPGTRLTVL.

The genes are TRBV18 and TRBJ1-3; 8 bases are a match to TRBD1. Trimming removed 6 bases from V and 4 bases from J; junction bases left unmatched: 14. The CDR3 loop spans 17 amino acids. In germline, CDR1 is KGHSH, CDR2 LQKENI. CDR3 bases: TGTGCCAGCTCCGCCCAACCGACAGGGGAAATCGGAAACACCATATATTTT. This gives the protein CASSAQPTGEIGNTIYF. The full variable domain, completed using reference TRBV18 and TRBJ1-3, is NAGVMQNPRHLVRRRGQEARLRCSPMKGHSHVYWYRQLPEEGLKFMVYLQKENIIDESGMPKERFSAEFPKEGPSILRIQQVVRGDSAAYFCASSAQPTGEIGNTIYFGEGSWLTVV.

The CDR3: CAWSVRRNYGYTF. CDR3 DNA: TGTGCCTGGAGTGTACGTAGGAACTATGGCTACACCTTC. V gene TRBV30 combines with J gene TRBJ1-2; D is undetermined. The germline V gene has CDR1 GTSNPN and CDR2 SVGIG (reference sequence). V gave up 0 bases and J gave up 2 bases, with 7 bases separating them. The CDR3 covers 13 residues.

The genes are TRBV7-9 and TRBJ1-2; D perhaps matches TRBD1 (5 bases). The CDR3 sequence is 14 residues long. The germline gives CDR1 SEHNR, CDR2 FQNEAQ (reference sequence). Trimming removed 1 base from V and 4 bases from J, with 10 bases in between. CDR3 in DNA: TGTGCCAGCAGCTTAGGGGGCAGGCGCTATGGCTACACCTTC. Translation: CASSLGGRRYGYTF.

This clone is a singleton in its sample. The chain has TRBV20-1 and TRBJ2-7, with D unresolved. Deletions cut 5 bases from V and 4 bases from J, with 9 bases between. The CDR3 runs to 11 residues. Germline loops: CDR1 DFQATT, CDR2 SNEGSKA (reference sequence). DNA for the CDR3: TGCAGTGCTCTAGATGGTTACGAGCAGTACTTC. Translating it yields CSALDGYEQYF.

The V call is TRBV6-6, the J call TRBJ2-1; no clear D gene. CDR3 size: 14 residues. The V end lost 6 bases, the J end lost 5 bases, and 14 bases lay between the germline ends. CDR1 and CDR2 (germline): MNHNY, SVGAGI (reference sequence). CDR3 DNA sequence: TGTGCCAGCAGCCCTGTCGCTCCTCACAATGAGCAGTTCTTC. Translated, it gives CASSPVAPHNEQFF.

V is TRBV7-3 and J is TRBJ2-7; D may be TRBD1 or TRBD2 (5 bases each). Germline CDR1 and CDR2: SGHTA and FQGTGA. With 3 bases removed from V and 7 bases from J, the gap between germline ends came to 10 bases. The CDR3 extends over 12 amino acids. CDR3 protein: CASSFSGREQYF. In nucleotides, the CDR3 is TGTGCCAGCAGCTTTTCGGGGCGGGAGCAGTACTTC.

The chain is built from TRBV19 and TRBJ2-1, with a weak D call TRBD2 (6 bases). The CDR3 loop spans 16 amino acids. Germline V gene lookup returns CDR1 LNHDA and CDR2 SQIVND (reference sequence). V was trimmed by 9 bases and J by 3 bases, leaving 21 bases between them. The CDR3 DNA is TGTGCCAGCAGTGACCTAACGGGAGCCGGCTACAATGAGCAGTTCTTC. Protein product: CASSDLTGAGYNEQFF.

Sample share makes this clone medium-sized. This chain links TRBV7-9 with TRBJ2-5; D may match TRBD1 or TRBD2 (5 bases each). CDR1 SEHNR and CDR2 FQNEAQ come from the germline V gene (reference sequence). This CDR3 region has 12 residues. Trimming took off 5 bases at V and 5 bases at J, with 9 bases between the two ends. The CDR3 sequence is CASSPEGETQYF. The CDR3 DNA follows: TGTGCCAGCAGCCCTGAGGGGGAGACCCAGTACTTC.

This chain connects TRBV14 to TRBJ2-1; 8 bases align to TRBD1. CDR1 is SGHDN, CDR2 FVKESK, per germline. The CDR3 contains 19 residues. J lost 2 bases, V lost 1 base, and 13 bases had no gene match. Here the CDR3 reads CASSQGTRGPSLTYNEQFF. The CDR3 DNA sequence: TGTGCCAGCAGCCAAGGGACCAGGGGGCCGTCCCTAACCTACAATGAGCAGTTCTTC.

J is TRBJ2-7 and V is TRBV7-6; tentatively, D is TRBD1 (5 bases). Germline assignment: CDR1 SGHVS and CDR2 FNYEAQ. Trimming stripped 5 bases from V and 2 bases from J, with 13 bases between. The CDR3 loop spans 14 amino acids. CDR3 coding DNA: TGTGCCAGCAGCAATTATGACAGTCCCTACGAGCAGTACTTC. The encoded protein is CASSNYDSPYEQYF.

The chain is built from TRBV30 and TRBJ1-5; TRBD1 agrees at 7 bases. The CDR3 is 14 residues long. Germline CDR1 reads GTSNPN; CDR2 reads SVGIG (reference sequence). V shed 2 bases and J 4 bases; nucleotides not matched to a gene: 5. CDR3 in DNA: TGTGCCTGGAGTAACACAGGGGAAAATCAGCCCCAGCATTTT. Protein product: CAWSNTGENQPQHF.

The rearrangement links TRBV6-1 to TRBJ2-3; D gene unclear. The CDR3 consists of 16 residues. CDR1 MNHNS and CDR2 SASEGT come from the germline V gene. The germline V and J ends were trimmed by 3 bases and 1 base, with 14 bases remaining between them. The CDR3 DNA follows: TGTGCCAGCAGTGACCTACTAAGGGATGGCACAGATACGCAGTATTTT. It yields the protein CASSDLLRDGTDTQYF.